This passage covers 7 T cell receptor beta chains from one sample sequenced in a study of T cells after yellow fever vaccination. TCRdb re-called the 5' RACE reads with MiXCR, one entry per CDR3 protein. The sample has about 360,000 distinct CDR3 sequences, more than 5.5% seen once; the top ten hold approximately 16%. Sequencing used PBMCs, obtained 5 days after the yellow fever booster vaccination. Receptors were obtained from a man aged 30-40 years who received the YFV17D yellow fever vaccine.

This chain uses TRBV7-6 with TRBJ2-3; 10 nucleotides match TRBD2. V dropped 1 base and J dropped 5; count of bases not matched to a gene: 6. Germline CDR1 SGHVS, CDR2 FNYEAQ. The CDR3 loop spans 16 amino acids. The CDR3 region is CASSLVLAGDKDTQYF. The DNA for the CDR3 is TGTGCCAGCAGCTTAGTTCTAGCGGGAGATAAAGATACGCAGTATTTT. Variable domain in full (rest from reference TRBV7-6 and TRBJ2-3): GAGVSQSPRYKVTKRGQDVALRCDPISGHVSLYWYRQALGQGPEFLTYFNYEAQQDKSGLPNDRFSAERPEGSISTLTIQRTEQRDSAMYRCASSLVLAGDKDTQYFGPGTRLTVL.

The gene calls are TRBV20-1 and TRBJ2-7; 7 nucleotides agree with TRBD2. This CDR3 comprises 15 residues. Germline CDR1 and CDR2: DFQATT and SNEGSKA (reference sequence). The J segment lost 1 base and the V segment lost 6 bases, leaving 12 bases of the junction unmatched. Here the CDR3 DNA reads TGCAGTGCCGCGGGGGACCCAACCTCTTCCTACGAGCAGTACTTC. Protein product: CSAAGDPTSSYEQYF.

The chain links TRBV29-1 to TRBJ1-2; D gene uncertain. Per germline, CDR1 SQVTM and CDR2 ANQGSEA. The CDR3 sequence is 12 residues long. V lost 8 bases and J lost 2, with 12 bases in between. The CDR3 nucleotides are TGCAGCTTTTCCAGTGGCAACTATGGCTACACCTTC. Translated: CSFSSGNYGYTF.

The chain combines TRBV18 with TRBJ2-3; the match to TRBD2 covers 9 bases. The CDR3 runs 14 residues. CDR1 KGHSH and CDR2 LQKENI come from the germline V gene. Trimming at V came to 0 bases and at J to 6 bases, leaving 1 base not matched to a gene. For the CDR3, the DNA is TGTGCCAGCTCACCACCCAGCGGGGGGGATACGCAGTATTTT. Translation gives CASSPPSGGDTQYF.

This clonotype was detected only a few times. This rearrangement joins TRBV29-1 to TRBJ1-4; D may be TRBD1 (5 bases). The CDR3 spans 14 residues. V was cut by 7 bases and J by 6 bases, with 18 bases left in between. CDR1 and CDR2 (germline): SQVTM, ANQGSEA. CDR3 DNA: TGCAGCGCCTCCTCCAGGGCTAGGGATGAAAAACTGTTTTTT. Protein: CSASSRARDEKLFF.

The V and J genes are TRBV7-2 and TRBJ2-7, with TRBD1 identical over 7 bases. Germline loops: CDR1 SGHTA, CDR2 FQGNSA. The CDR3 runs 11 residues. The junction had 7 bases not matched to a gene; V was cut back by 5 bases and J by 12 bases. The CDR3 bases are TGTGCCAGCAGCATAGACAGGGTTCCGTACTTC. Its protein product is CASSIDRVPYF.

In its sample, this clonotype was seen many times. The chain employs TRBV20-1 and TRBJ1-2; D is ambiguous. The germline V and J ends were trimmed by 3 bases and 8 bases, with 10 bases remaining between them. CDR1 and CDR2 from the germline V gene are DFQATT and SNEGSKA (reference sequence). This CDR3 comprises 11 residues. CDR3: CSASSLGGYTF. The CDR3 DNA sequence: TGCAGTGCTAGTAGTCTGGGAGGCTACACCTTC.